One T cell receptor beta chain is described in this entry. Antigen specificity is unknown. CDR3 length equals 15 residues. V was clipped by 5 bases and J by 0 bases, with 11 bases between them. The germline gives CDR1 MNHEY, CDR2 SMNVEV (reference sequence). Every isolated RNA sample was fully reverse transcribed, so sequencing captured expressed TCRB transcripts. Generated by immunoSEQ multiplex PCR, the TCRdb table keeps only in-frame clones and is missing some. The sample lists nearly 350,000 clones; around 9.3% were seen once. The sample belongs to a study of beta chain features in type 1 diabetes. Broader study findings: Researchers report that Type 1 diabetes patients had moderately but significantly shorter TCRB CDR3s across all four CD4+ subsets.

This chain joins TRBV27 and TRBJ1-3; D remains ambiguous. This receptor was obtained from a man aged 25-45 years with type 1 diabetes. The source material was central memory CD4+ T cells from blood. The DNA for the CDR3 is TGTGCCAGCAGTCCGACGGGGAACTCTGGAAACACCATATATTTT. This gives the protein CASSPTGNSGNTIYF.